One and the same sample provided the 18 T cell receptor beta chains below, sequenced in a study of PD-1 blockade in classical Hodgkin lymphoma. Produced via immunoSEQ multiplex PCR; TCRdb's table is partial and in-frame only. The data show 20,000 to 25,000 clones, with approximately 73% seen just once and around 24% held by the top ten. All trial patients relapsed after autologous stem cell transplantation. The sample consisted of peripheral blood mononuclear cells (PBMCs), taken before the second cycle of nivolumab. Receptor source: a human donor with classical Hodgkin lymphoma.

The chain has TRBV7-2 and TRBJ2-1; 8 nucleotides match TRBD2. The CDR3 extends over 17 amino acids. Germline assignment: CDR1 SGHTA and CDR2 FQGNSA. Losses at the gene ends were 1 base for V and 3 bases for J; bases not matched to a gene: 8. CDR3 bases: TGTGCCAGCAGCTTAGATAGGGCTAGCGGGTACTACAATGAGCAGTTCTTC. Translated: CASSLDRASGYYNEQFF.

This clone has more than one count but fewer than ten. The chain links TRBV7-8 to TRBJ1-6; D call uncertain. Germline-derived CDR1 and CDR2 are SGHVS and FQNEAQ. This CDR3 is built from 15 residues. V was clipped by 2 bases and J by 7 bases, with 12 bases between them. CDR3 sequence reads: CASSLFWGGNSPLHF. CDR3 DNA: TGTGCCAGCAGCTTATTTTGGGGTGGGAATTCACCCCTCCACTTT.

This clone was counted a few times. This chain uses TRBV19 with TRBJ1-5; no clear D. Germline CDR1 reads LNHDA; CDR2 reads SQIVND (reference sequence). The length of the CDR3 is 15 residues. Between the trimmed V and J ends, which lost 3 bases and 1 base, there was a span of 10 bases. CDR3 DNA sequence: TGTGCCAGTAGTATGGCAGACGGCAGCAATCAGCCCCAGCATTTT. It codes for CASSMADGSNQPQHF.

This rearrangement joins TRBV28 to TRBJ2-7; TRBD1 aligns across 8 bases. J lost 6 bases, V lost 5 bases, and 6 bases had no gene match. Germline assignment: CDR1 MDHEN and CDR2 SYDVKM. The length of the CDR3 is 13 residues. CDR3 in amino acids: CASSRDRSGEQYF. DNA for the CDR3: TGTGCCAGCAGTCGGGACAGGTCTGGCGAGCAGTACTTC. The complete variable domain, with remaining parts taken from reference TRBV28 and TRBJ2-7, reads DVKVTQSSRYLVKRTGEKVFLECVQDMDHENMFWYRQDPGLGLRLIYFSYDVKMKEKGDIPEGYSVSREKKERFSLILESASTNQTSMYLCASSRDRSGEQYFGPGTRLTVT.

Sample share makes this clone medium-sized. This sample also contains other DNA sequences that code for the same CDR3. This chain uses TRBV18 with TRBJ2-7; TRBD1 aligns across 7 bases. Germline CDR1 is KGHSH and CDR2 is LQKENI. The CDR3 loop spans 14 amino acids. Losses at the gene ends were 3 bases for V and 2 bases for J; bases not matched to a gene: 4. The CDR3 coding sequence is TGTGCCAGCTCACCTGGGACAGCTACCTACGAGCAGTACTTC. It translates to CASSPGTATYEQYF.

The V gene is TRBV18, the J gene TRBJ2-2, with 8 positions matching TRBD2. Germline values: CDR1 KGHSH, CDR2 LQKENI. The CDR3 is made up of 15 amino acids. V lost 2 bases, J lost 5 bases, and 4 bases stayed unmatched. The CDR3 DNA sequence: TGTGCCAGCTCACCATCGGGAGGGCCAACCGGGGAGCTGTTTTTT. This sequence encodes CASSPSGGPTGELFF.

This sequence joins TRBV7-9 and TRBJ2-1, with 7 bases that match TRBD2. This CDR3 region has 16 residues. Unmatched junction bases numbered 11, after V lost 5 bases and J lost 4 bases. Germline CDR1 and CDR2: SEHNR and FQNEAQ (reference sequence). The CDR3, as DNA: TGTGCCAGCAGCCGTCAAGCGGGAACTTTTTACAATGAGCAGTTCTTC. Its protein product is CASSRQAGTFYNEQFF.

This sequence joins TRBV7-9 and TRBJ2-7; 8 bases map to TRBD1. Unmatched junction bases numbered 3, after V lost 2 bases and J lost 6 bases. Germline lookup yields CDR1 SEHNR and CDR2 FQNEAQ (reference sequence). The CDR3 is 13 residues long. CDR3 in amino acids: CASSLTGGIEQYF. DNA for the CDR3: TGTGCCAGCAGCTTAACAGGGGGTATCGAGCAGTACTTC.

The chain joins TRBV14 to TRBJ2-5; D is undetermined. The CDR3 length is 13 residues. Trimming shortened V by 4 bases and J by 0 bases, and 6 bases separated the two germline ends. Looked up from germline, CDR1 is SGHDN and CDR2 is FVKESK. The CDR3 DNA follows: TGTGCCAGCAGCCGAAACTACCAAGAGACCCAGTACTTC. As protein: CASSRNYQETQYF.

The chain uses TRBV5-1 and TRBJ1-1; 11 bases map to TRBD1. The V gene end was trimmed by 4 bases and the J gene end by 1 base; junction bases not matched to a gene: 6. The germline V gene has CDR1 SGHRS and CDR2 YFSETQ. The CDR3 totals 16 residues. The CDR3 here is CASSIGQGARNTEAFF. Here the CDR3 DNA reads TGCGCCAGCAGCATAGGACAGGGGGCTAGGAACACTGAAGCTTTCTTT.

V and J are TRBV6-5 and TRBJ1-2; 9 bases are a match to TRBD1. The germline CDR1 and CDR2 sequences are MNHEY and SVGAGI. V was clipped by 6 bases and J by 3 bases; unmatched bases: 5. CDR3 length: 14 residues. The CDR3 reads CASSLGQGHYGYTF. For the CDR3, the DNA is TGTGCCAGCAGCCTGGGACAGGGTCACTATGGCTACACCTTC.

The CDR3 sequence: CASSLLGRELYEQYF. The CDR3 coding sequence is TGTGCCAGCAGCTTACTCGGGCGGGAGTTGTACGAGCAGTACTTC. The rearrangement uses TRBV7-8 and TRBJ2-7, with 7 bases lining up with TRBD2. The CDR3 covers 15 residues. Germline V CDR1 and CDR2: SGHVS, FQNEAQ. After removal of 2 bases from V and 4 bases from J, the junction contained 8 bases not matched to a gene.

By sample share, this clone is medium-sized. The chain couples TRBV11-1 to TRBJ2-1; TRBD2 agrees at 7 bases. Germline trimming cut 0 bases from V and 4 bases from J; bases unmatched to any gene: 0. The CDR3 is 14 amino acids. CDR1 SGHAT and CDR2 FQDESV come from the germline V gene (reference sequence). The CDR3, as DNA: TGTGCCAGCAGCTTAGCGGGAGGGTACAATGAGCAGTTCTTC. It codes for CASSLAGGYNEQFF.

V usage is TRBV6-5 and J usage is TRBJ1-2; D is uncertain. Germline assignment: CDR1 MNHEY and CDR2 SVGAGI. Trimming left V 2 bases short and J 5 bases short, with 9 bases between. The CDR3 has 13 residues. For the CDR3, the DNA is TGTGCCAGCAGTTACATATCGGAATATGGCTACACCTTC. Its translation is CASSYISEYGYTF.

The V and J genes are TRBV10-2 and TRBJ2-7; TRBD1 matches at 9 bases. The CDR3 spans 14 residues. Germline lookup yields CDR1 WSHSY and CDR2 SAAADI. V shed 7 bases, J shed 3 bases, and the junction held 7 bases outside the gene matches. The CDR3, as DNA: TGCGCCAGCAATCCGGGACAGGGAAGCTACGAGCAGTACTTC. It yields the protein CASNPGQGSYEQYF.

There are a few counts of this clone. The V and J genes are TRBV5-4 and TRBJ1-1; a possible D gene is TRBD1 (5 bases). The CDR3 has 13 amino acids. Germline V CDR1 and CDR2: SGHNT, YYREEE (reference sequence). V was clipped by 1 base and J by 6 bases, with 10 bases between them. CDR3: CASSLTGSPEAFF. The DNA for the CDR3 is TGTGCCAGCAGCTTGACAGGTTCCCCTGAAGCTTTCTTT. Combining the CDR3 with reference TRBV5-4 and TRBJ1-1 gives the whole variable domain ETGVTQSPTHLIKTRGQQVTLRCSSQSGHNTVSWYQQALGQGPQFIFQYYREEENGRGNFPPRFSGLQFPNYSSELNVNALELDDSALYLCASSLTGSPEAFFGQGTRLTVV.

This clone was recorded only once. CDR3 nucleotide sequence: TGTGCCAGCAGTTTGGGCCTAAGACTTGGCCTCTACGAGCAGTACTTC. It yields the protein CASSLGLRLGLYEQYF. The rearrangement links TRBV27 to TRBJ2-7; D not resolved. In germline, CDR1 is MNHEY, CDR2 SMNVEV (reference sequence). The CDR3 runs 16 residues. V was trimmed by 3 bases and J by 3 bases, leaving 18 bases between them.

The chain recombines TRBV19 with TRBJ2-5; TRBD2 aligns across 8 bases. Germline loops: CDR1 LNHDA, CDR2 SQIVND (reference sequence). The CDR3 covers 17 residues. Unmatched junction bases numbered 11, after V lost 4 bases and J lost 1 base. CDR3 nucleotide sequence: TGTGCCAGTAGTAGGGGTTCAATAGCGGGGCTCCAAGAGACCCAGTACTTC. Its protein is CASSRGSIAGLQETQYF. Supplemented by reference TRBV19 and TRBJ2-5, the full variable domain reads DGGITQSPKYLFRKEGQNVTLSCEQNLNHDAMYWYRQDPGQGLRLIYYSQIVNDFQKGDIAEGYSVSREKKESFPLTVTSAQKNPTAFYLCASSRGSIAGLQETQYFGPGTRLLVL.